This note documents a single T cell receptor (beta chain) sequence. The antigen is not known. This sample is drawn from a study of T cells expressing NK-cell markers. Study context: The TCR beta repertoires were obtained from sorted CD3+CD56+NKG2C+, CD3+CD56+NKG2C- and CD3+CD56-NKG2C+ T cells. Seven of the eight sequenced donors were HCMV-seropositive; one was seronegative. Notes on the study in general: The dominant NKG2C+ clonotypes represented about 1.0-7.5% of CD8+ T cells in more than five donors.

The TCR beta cDNA came from 5'RACE template switching with UMIs. TCRdb reprocessed the 5' RACE reads and keeps a single row for each CDR3 protein, giving no DNA. This repertoire includes some 410,000 distinct CDR3 sequences. The CDR3 contains 16 residues. Germline CDR1 is LGHNA and CDR2 is YNFKEQ. The gene calls are TRBV4-2 and TRBJ1-2. The clonotype comes from a woman between 18 and 75 years old in good health. The material sequenced was blood T cells: a sorted CD56 or NKG2C T cell subset, CD4+ or CD8+ T cells, or bulk PBMC T cells (not recorded which). The CDR3 protein is CASSQENLDSNYGYTF.